This TCR beta chain was retrieved from a study of shared clonotypes between healthy human individuals. Study outcomes and limitations: On the whole, naive subsets had larger estimated richness than memory subsets had. In having few donors, the study represented limited genetic and exposure-history diversity.

Concerning this clone: The antigen is unknown. Other DNA sequences from this sample encode an identical CDR3 as well.

CD45RO-negative cells were positively selected for CCR7, leaving out terminally differentiated effector memory CD45RA+ cells. Looked up from germline, CDR1 is SGHDT and CDR2 is YYEEEE. Trimming took off 2 bases at V and 5 bases at J, with 10 bases between the two ends. This CDR3 comprises 13 residues. Some clones are missing from TCRdb's copy, which holds only in-frame ones; the method was immunoSEQ multiplex PCR. The sample lists roughly 1,800,000 clones; roughly 95% were seen once. This chain uses TRBV5-6 with TRBJ1-1, with D possibly being TRBD1 (6 bases). The sequenced sample was naive CD8+ T cells sorted from blood. The receptor was derived from a man aged 18 to 30 in good health. In nucleotides, the CDR3 is TGTGCCAGCAGCTTAAGGGGGGATACTGAAGCTTTCTTT. Protein: CASSLRGDTEAFF.